The 26 T cell receptor beta chains reported below all come from one sample, sequenced in a study of cytomegalovirus exposure and HLA in healthy donors. Amplification used 60 Vbeta primers and 13 Jbeta primers. Sequencing used immunoSEQ multiplex PCR; TCRdb keeps in-frame clones, though not all of them. Altogether about 130,000 clones are present, approximately 79% being singletons, with the ten largest covering about 1%. Material for sequencing was PBMCs. These receptors all stem from a male donor in good health and CMV-seronegative.

The J gene is TRBJ1-5, the V gene TRBV18; D not certain. V was shortened by 4 bases and J by 2 bases, with 6 bases between the two germline ends. CDR1 and CDR2 (germline): KGHSH, LQKENI. The CDR3 sequence is 13 residues long. The CDR3: CASSRVRNQPQHF. CDR3 coding DNA: TGTGCCAGCTCACGAGTACGCAATCAGCCCCAGCATTTT.

This chain joins TRBV27 and TRBJ1-1; 11 positions agree with TRBD1. There are 15 residues in the CDR3. Germline trimming cut 7 bases from V and 4 bases from J; bases unmatched to any gene: 8. Germline V gene data show CDR1 as MNHEY and CDR2 as SMNVEV (reference sequence). CDR3 region: CASTPWTGGLTEAFF. In DNA, the CDR3 is TGTGCCAGCACCCCTTGGACAGGGGGCCTCACTGAAGCTTTCTTT.

The V gene is TRBV11-2, the J gene TRBJ2-7; a possible D gene is TRBD2 (5 bases). The CDR3 covers 17 residues. The germline V and J ends were trimmed by 2 bases and 5 bases, with 22 bases remaining between them. Germline V CDR1 and CDR2: SGHAT, FQNNGV. CDR3 coding DNA: TGTGCCAGCAGCTTAAGGGTTCGGGGAAGCGAGGTCCACGAGCAGTACTTC. Its protein is CASSLRVRGSEVHEQYF.

The chain joins TRBV5-1 to TRBJ2-1, with 10 nucleotides matching TRBD1. The CDR3 sequence is 15 residues long. Germline CDR1 and CDR2: SGHRS and YFSETQ. V shed 3 bases and J 8 bases; nucleotides not matched to a gene: 8. The CDR3 spells CASSWRDRGRDEQFF. The CDR3, as DNA: TGCGCCAGCAGCTGGAGGGACAGGGGAAGGGATGAGCAGTTCTTC.

The chain joins TRBV11-2 to TRBJ2-7, with D perhaps matching TRBD2 (5 bases). This CDR3 is 14 amino acids long. CDR1 is SGHAT and CDR2 is FQNNGV in the germline V gene. V was shortened by 0 bases and J by 5 bases, with 11 bases between the two germline ends. The CDR3: CASSLDRGAHEQYF. The CDR3 DNA sequence: TGTGCCAGCAGCTTAGATCGGGGAGCCCACGAGCAGTACTTC.

The rearrangement uses TRBV5-6 and TRBJ2-1, with D tentatively TRBD2 (5 bases). V was trimmed by 4 bases and J by 3 bases, leaving 14 bases between them. The CDR3 sequence is 15 residues long. Germline V CDR1 and CDR2: SGHDT, YYEEEE. The CDR3 sequence: CASSQPSPGYNEQFF. The CDR3 DNA sequence: TGTGCCAGCAGCCAACCTAGCCCCGGCTACAATGAGCAGTTCTTC.

The chain employs TRBV7-6 and TRBJ2-1; 8 bases line up with TRBD2. Per the germline V gene, CDR1 is SGHVS and CDR2 is FNYEAQ. The CDR3 spans 16 residues. V dropped 0 bases and J dropped 2; count of bases not matched to a gene: 3. The CDR3 loop reads CASSLATGGPYNEQFF. CDR3 nucleotide sequence: TGTGCCAGCAGCTTAGCGACGGGGGGGCCCTACAATGAGCAGTTCTTC.

This chain joins TRBV7-2 and TRBJ2-2, with 15 bases lining up with TRBD2. Trimming at V came to 2 bases and at J to 6 bases, leaving 7 bases not matched to a gene. The CDR3 extends over 18 amino acids. Germline V lookup: CDR1 SGHTA, CDR2 FQGNSA. In DNA, the CDR3 is TGTGCCAGCAGCTTACCCCGGACTAGCGGGGGGGCAGCCGGGGAGCTGTTTTTT. It yields the protein CASSLPRTSGGAAGELFF.

The chain uses TRBV7-8 and TRBJ2-2, with D tentatively TRBD2 (5 bases). Germline V lookup: CDR1 SGHVS, CDR2 FQNEAQ. CDR3 length: 15 amino acids. Trimming pared 1 base from V and 8 bases from J, leaving 14 bases between. Here the CDR3 reads CASSLERAGPGELFF. Written as DNA, the CDR3 is TGTGCCAGCAGCTTAGAACGGGCGGGCCCGGGGGAGCTGTTTTTT.

The rearrangement uses TRBV19 and TRBJ2-2, with 9 bases that match TRBD1. Germline-derived CDR1 and CDR2 are LNHDA and SQIVND (reference sequence). This CDR3 comprises 14 residues. The ends lost 5 bases at V and 6 bases at J; junction bases unmatched: 4. CDR3 sequence: CASSPRTGAGELFF. The CDR3 DNA is TGTGCCAGTAGTCCGAGGACAGGGGCCGGGGAGCTGTTTTTT.

In this sample, this clone turned up once. The chain has TRBV12-5 and TRBJ2-3, with 13 bases identical to TRBD2. The CDR3 runs 17 residues. The ends lost 1 base at V and 5 bases at J; junction bases unmatched: 6. From germline, CDR1 is LGHNT and CDR2 FRNRAP. CDR3 sequence (DNA): TGTGCTAGTGGTTTGGGGCAAACTAGCGGGGGGGAAGATACGCAGTATTTT. It encodes CASGLGQTSGGEDTQYF.

The chain's CDR3 is CASSLLEGSPEQYF. For the CDR3, the DNA is TGTGCCAGCAGCTTATTGGAGGGTTCCCCCGAGCAGTACTTC. This sequence joins TRBV11-3 and TRBJ2-7; tentatively, D is TRBD2 (6 bases). This CDR3 contains 14 residues. Germline V gene data show CDR1 as SGHNT and CDR2 as YENEEA. V was trimmed by 2 bases and J by 6 bases, leaving 14 bases between them.

This chain uses TRBV7-9 with TRBJ2-2, with TRBD1 matching over 7 bases. Germline V CDR1 and CDR2: SEHNR, FQNEAQ (reference sequence). The CDR3 has 14 residues. Trimming at V came to 7 bases and at J to 3 bases, leaving 5 bases not matched to a gene. In DNA form, the CDR3 reads TGTGCCAGCAACCGGGACAGCTACACCGGGGAGCTGTTTTTT. Translating it yields CASNRDSYTGELFF. Based on the CDR3 plus reference TRBV7-9 and TRBJ2-2, the full variable domain is DTGVSQNPRHKITKRGQNVTFRCDPISEHNRLYWYRQTLGQGPEFLTYFQNEAQLEKSRLLSDRFSAERPKGSFSTLEIQRTEQGDSAMYLCASNRDSYTGELFFGEGSRLTVL.

V is TRBV19 and J is TRBJ1-2; D is perhaps TRBD1 (5 bases). The CDR3 length is 17 residues. The ends were cut back, 2 bases at V and 0 bases at J, with 16 bases in the middle. Germline V gives CDR1 LNHDA, CDR2 SQIVND (reference sequence). The CDR3 spells CASSISGGLMTNYGYTF. Here the CDR3 DNA reads TGTGCCAGTAGTATATCGGGGGGACTTATGACTAACTATGGCTACACCTTC.

The chain recombines TRBV7-9 with TRBJ2-2; the match to TRBD2 covers 7 bases. V lost 7 bases to trimming and J lost 4 bases; unmatched junction nucleotides: 9. In germline, CDR1 is SEHNR, CDR2 FQNEAQ (reference sequence). This CDR3 contains 15 residues. CDR3 DNA sequence: TGTGCCAGCACCATGGGGAGGGGCCGCACCGGGGAGCTGTTTTTT. Translating it yields CASTMGRGRTGELFF.

The chain is built from TRBV9 and TRBJ2-7, with 9 bases lining up with TRBD1. Germline CDR1 is SGDLS and CDR2 is YYNGEE. The V segment lost 3 bases and the J segment 3 bases; nucleotides outside the gene matches: 10. This CDR3 has 16 residues. The CDR3 sequence is CASSAEPGQGLYEQYF. CDR3 bases: TGTGCCAGCAGCGCGGAGCCGGGACAGGGACTCTACGAGCAGTACTTC. The full variable domain, its missing parts supplied by reference TRBV9 and TRBJ2-7, is DSGVTQTPKHLITATGQRVTLRCSPRSGDLSVYWYQQSLDQGLQFLIQYYNGEERAKGNILERFSAQQFPDLHSELNLSSLELGDSALYFCASSAEPGQGLYEQYFGPGTRLTVT.

This chain joins TRBV19 and TRBJ2-7; 8 positions match TRBD1. The V gene end was trimmed by 5 bases and the J gene end by 5 bases; junction bases not matched to a gene: 5. CDR1 is LNHDA and CDR2 is SQIVND in the germline V gene (reference sequence). The length of the CDR3 is 13 residues. CDR3: CASSPGQGDEQYF. The DNA of the CDR3 is TGTGCCAGTAGTCCCGGACAGGGCGACGAGCAGTACTTC.

This sequence joins TRBV12-5 and TRBJ1-4; D is possibly TRBD1 (5 bases). CDR1 is LGHNT, CDR2 FRNRAP, per germline. V lost 1 base, J lost 8 bases, and 17 bases lay in between. The CDR3 totals 16 residues. The CDR3 DNA reads TGTGCTAGTGGTTTGGATGACAGTCGGGTTAACGAAAAACTGTTTTTT. Translated, it gives CASGLDDSRVNEKLFF.

The chain links TRBV2 to TRBJ2-1, with TRBD1 as a possible D gene (8 bases). V dropped 5 bases and J dropped 12 bases, with 20 bases sitting between them. The germline CDR1 and CDR2 sequences are SNHLY and FYNNEI. The CDR3 length is 14 residues. The CDR3 here is CASSTPTGGLRQFF. CDR3 nucleotide sequence: TGTGCCAGCAGTACACCTACAGGGGGACTACGGCAGTTCTTC.

The CDR3 sequence: CASSESGRGETQYF. DNA of the CDR3: TGCGCCAGCAGTGAGTCGGGTAGGGGAGAGACCCAGTACTTC. The V call is TRBV10-2, the J call TRBJ2-5; perhaps TRBD1 as D (5 bases). Trimming stripped 0 bases from V and 4 bases from J, with 9 bases between. Germline V gives CDR1 WSHSY, CDR2 SAAADI. This CDR3 spans 14 amino acids.

The chain joins TRBV5-6 to TRBJ1-2; D may be TRBD1 (5 bases). Germline loops: CDR1 SGHDT, CDR2 YYEEEE. The CDR3 loop spans 14 amino acids. Trimming shortened V by 4 bases and J by 0 bases, and 10 bases separated the two germline ends. The CDR3, as DNA: TGTGCCAGCAGCCTACTGACAGCTAACTATGGCTACACCTTC. Protein product: CASSLLTANYGYTF. Drawing the rest from reference TRBV5-6 and TRBJ1-2, the complete variable domain is DAGVTQSPTHLIKTRGQQVTLRCSPKSGHDTVSWYQQALGQGPQFIFQYYEEEERQRGNFPDRFSGHQFPNYSSELNVNALLLGDSALYLCASSLLTANYGYTFGSGTRLTVV.

This clone appeared a few times. The genes are TRBV6-5 and TRBJ1-1; D is unclear. V was pared by 2 bases and J by 3 bases, with 10 bases between. Germline V gene data show CDR1 as MNHEY and CDR2 as SVGAGI. The CDR3 totals 14 residues. CDR3 loop: CASSYKSRDTEAFF. The CDR3 nucleotides read TGTGCCAGCAGTTACAAGTCGCGGGACACTGAAGCTTTCTTT.

The count of this clone is one. The chain has TRBV7-6 and TRBJ1-2; possibly TRBD1 for D (6 bases). Germline lookup yields CDR1 SGHVS and CDR2 FNYEAQ. The CDR3 length is 15 residues. Trimming removed 5 bases at V and 6 bases at J, with 19 bases between. The CDR3 DNA reads as TGTGCCAGCAGCCCCCTCCCCGGACAGATCAATGGCTACACCTTC. This sequence encodes CASSPLPGQINGYTF.

This chain joins TRBV7-9 and TRBJ1-2; D possibly corresponds to TRBD1 (5 bases). Germline values: CDR1 SEHNR, CDR2 FQNEAQ (reference sequence). This CDR3 has 14 residues. The V end lost 3 bases, the J end lost 3 bases, and 11 bases lay between the germline ends. The CDR3 region has the DNA TGTGCCAGCAGCTTCGGACATTCTGACTATGGCTACACCTTC. Its translation is CASSFGHSDYGYTF. Complete variable domain (other parts from reference TRBV7-9 and TRBJ1-2): DTGVSQNPRHKITKRGQNVTFRCDPISEHNRLYWYRQTLGQGPEFLTYFQNEAQLEKSRLLSDRFSAERPKGSFSTLEIQRTEQGDSAMYLCASSFGHSDYGYTFGSGTRLTVV.

The gene calls are TRBV7-6 and TRBJ2-7, with TRBD1 identical over 8 bases. Germline V lookup: CDR1 SGHVS, CDR2 FNYEAQ. V trimming: 5 bases; J trimming: 4 bases; junction bases outside the gene matches: 13. The CDR3 has 16 amino acids. Here the CDR3 DNA reads TGTGCCAGCAGCGGGGGGTCGGACAGGGCGGGATACGAGCAGTACTTC. Protein product: CASSGGSDRAGYEQYF.

This rearrangement joins TRBV10-2 to TRBJ1-2, with 10 bases that match TRBD1. V lost 10 bases to trimming and J lost 8 bases; unmatched junction nucleotides: 10. Germline V gene data show CDR1 as WSHSY and CDR2 as SAAADI. This CDR3 contains 13 residues. DNA for the CDR3: TGCGCCACCCATTCCGGGACAGGGGACGGCTACACCTTC. Its translation: CATHSGTGDGYTF.